The 14 T cell receptor beta chains given below trace back to one sample, sequenced in a study of blood T cell repertoires in COVID-19. Clones were read by immunoSEQ multiplex PCR, and TCRdb kept only the in-frame ones, dropping some. There are roughly 290,000 clones in the sample; more than 80% occur only once, and about 7% lies in the top ten. Source material: peripheral blood. These receptors all come from a woman in her 30s with COVID-19, enrolled during active disease.

The rearrangement links TRBV29-1 to TRBJ2-1; D is perhaps TRBD2 (6 bases). Per the germline V gene, CDR1 is SQVTM and CDR2 is ANQGSEA. V dropped 5 bases and J dropped 2 bases, with 13 bases sitting between them. CDR3 length: 14 amino acids. Here the CDR3 DNA reads TGCAGCGTTTCGGACGGGAGAACCTACAATGAGCAGTTCTTC. Protein: CSVSDGRTYNEQFF.

The chain joins TRBV27 to TRBJ1-3; 10 bases are a match to TRBD1. The junction had 0 bases not matched to a gene; V was cut back by 0 bases and J by 4 bases. The CDR3 spans 15 residues. Germline-derived CDR1 and CDR2 are MNHEY and SMNVEV (reference sequence). The DNA of the CDR3 is TGTGCCAGCAGTTTATCGACAGGGGGCGGAAACACCATATATTTT. It codes for CASSLSTGGGNTIYF.

The V and J genes are TRBV2 and TRBJ2-7; D might be TRBD2 (6 bases). Between the trimmed V and J ends, which lost 8 bases and 0 bases, there was a span of 14 bases. CDR1 SNHLY and CDR2 FYNNEI come from the germline V gene. The CDR3 sequence is 14 residues long. CDR3 region: CASDSRGNSYEQYF. Here the CDR3 DNA reads TGTGCCAGCGACTCGCGGGGCAACTCCTACGAGCAGTACTTC. Complete variable domain (other parts from reference TRBV2 and TRBJ2-7): EPEVTQTPSHQVTQMGQEVILRCVPISNHLYFYWYRQILGQKVEFLVSFYNNEISEKSEIFDDQFSVERPDGSNFTLKIRSTKLEDSAMYFCASDSRGNSYEQYFGPGTRLTVT.

The chain combines TRBV9 with TRBJ2-1; 7 bases line up with TRBD1. The CDR3 has 16 residues. Germline V gene data show CDR1 as SGDLS and CDR2 as YYNGEE. With 1 base clipped from V and 6 bases from J, the junction kept 10 bases outside the gene matches. The DNA of the CDR3 is TGTGCCAGCAGCGTAACCCAGGGGGTAGCGACCAATGAGCAGTTCTTC. This encodes CASSVTQGVATNEQFF.

This sequence joins TRBV6-6 and TRBJ1-3; TRBD1 might be the D (5 bases). V gave up 2 bases and J gave up 2 bases, with 10 bases separating them. The CDR3 sequence is 15 residues long. Germline loops: CDR1 MNHNY, CDR2 SVGAGI (reference sequence). In DNA, the CDR3 is TGTGCCAGCAGTTACCCCAGCAGGGCTGGAAACACCATATATTTT. Protein sequence: CASSYPSRAGNTIYF.

The chain has TRBV30 and TRBJ1-3, with 8 bases that match TRBD1. This CDR3 comprises 15 residues. Germline V gives CDR1 GTSNPN, CDR2 SVGIG (reference sequence). V dropped 0 bases and J dropped 0; count of bases not matched to a gene: 1. CDR3 in DNA: TGTGCCTGGAGTGTAACAGGGGGCTCTGGAAACACCATATATTTT. Its translation is CAWSVTGGSGNTIYF. Based on the CDR3 plus reference TRBV30 and TRBJ1-3, the full variable domain is SQTIHQWPATLVQPVGSPLSLECTVEGTSNPNLYWYRQAAGRGLQLLFYSVGIGQISSEVPQNLSASRPQDRQFILSSKKLLLSDSGFYLCAWSVTGGSGNTIYFGEGSWLTVV.

The chain carries TRBV6-4 and TRBJ2-1; D might be TRBD2 (6 bases). CDR3 size: 14 residues. V was trimmed by 6 bases and J by 2 bases, leaving 11 bases between them. The germline gives CDR1 MRHNA, CDR2 SNTAGT. CDR3 residues: CASSVEGTYNEQFF. CDR3 bases: TGTGCCAGCAGCGTGGAGGGAACCTACAATGAGCAGTTCTTC.

In its sample, this clone was seen once. The chain has TRBV3-1 (or the pseudogene TRBV3-2) and TRBJ1-2; 9 bases map to TRBD1. The CDR3 totals 17 residues. Looked up from germline, CDR1 is LGHDT and CDR2 is YNNKEL (reference sequence). Losses at the gene ends were 3 bases for V and 1 base for J; bases not matched to a gene: 9. The CDR3 sequence is CASSHERGQGLNYGYTF. CDR3 coding DNA: TGTGCCAGCAGCCACGAACGGGGACAGGGACTTAACTATGGCTACACCTTC.

The gene calls are TRBV21-1 and TRBJ1-6; TRBD1, the D gene given by the table, was not confirmed from the DNA. TRBV21-1 is annotated as a pseudogene. The CDR3 contains 15 residues. Written as DNA, the CDR3 is TGTGCCAGCACCCATAACACGCACTATAATTCACCCCTCCACTTT. Translated, it gives CASTHNTHYNSPLHF.

The gene calls are TRBV7-9 and TRBJ2-5; the match to TRBD2 covers 10 bases. In germline, CDR1 is SEHNR, CDR2 FQNEAQ (reference sequence). CDR3 length: 15 residues. V lost 7 bases to trimming and J lost 5 bases; unmatched junction nucleotides: 10. As DNA, the CDR3 is TGTGCCAGCACCGGGACTAGCGAGGGTCGGGAGACCCAGTACTTC. Its protein is CASTGTSEGRETQYF. Full variable domain (rest looked up from reference TRBV7-9 and TRBJ2-5): DTGVSQNPRHKITKRGQNVTFRCDPISEHNRLYWYRQTLGQGPEFLTYFQNEAQLEKSRLLSDRFSAERPKGSFSTLEIQRTEQGDSAMYLCASTGTSEGRETQYFGPGTRLLVL.

The J gene is TRBJ2-5, the V gene TRBV30, with 10 bases identical to TRBD2. CDR1 is GTSNPN and CDR2 is SVGIG in the germline V gene (reference sequence). The CDR3 contains 15 residues. Trimming removed 1 base from V and 5 bases from J; junction bases left unmatched: 7. The CDR3 is CAWSGLAGAGETQYF. The CDR3 coding sequence is TGTGCCTGGAGTGGGCTAGCGGGAGCAGGCGAGACCCAGTACTTC.

This chain connects TRBV12-1 to TRBJ2-3; the DNA was not compared with TRBD2, the D call given in the table. TRBV12-1 is assigned pseudogene status. This CDR3 spans 16 amino acids. The CDR3 region is CASSPRTGNSTDTQYF. The CDR3 bases are TGTGCCAGCAGCCCACGGACGGGGAATAGCACAGATACGCAGTATTTT.

This clone was recorded only once. The CDR3 reads CASSIAGGLIAPYNEQFF. DNA for the CDR3: TGTGCCAGTAGTATAGCGGGGGGCCTAATCGCTCCCTACAATGAGCAGTTCTTC. The chain couples TRBV19 to TRBJ2-1, with D possibly matching TRBD2 (7 bases). This CDR3 is built from 18 residues. Germline assignment: CDR1 LNHDA and CDR2 SQIVND (reference sequence). V was trimmed by 1 base and J by 2 bases, leaving 18 bases between them.

The V and J genes are TRBV2 and TRBJ1-1; D is unresolved. The V gene's germline CDR1 is SNHLY and CDR2 FYNNEI. Trimming took off 6 bases at V and 1 base at J, with 3 bases between the two ends. The CDR3 loop spans 11 amino acids. The CDR3 DNA follows: TGTGCCAGCAGGGCGAACACTGAAGCTTTCTTT. Encoded protein: CASRANTEAFF. Looking up the rest from reference TRBV2 and TRBJ1-1 gives the full variable domain: EPEVTQTPSHQVTQMGQEVILRCVPISNHLYFYWYRQILGQKVEFLVSFYNNEISEKSEIFDDQFSVERPDGSNFTLKIRSTKLEDSAMYFCASRANTEAFFGQGTRLTVV.